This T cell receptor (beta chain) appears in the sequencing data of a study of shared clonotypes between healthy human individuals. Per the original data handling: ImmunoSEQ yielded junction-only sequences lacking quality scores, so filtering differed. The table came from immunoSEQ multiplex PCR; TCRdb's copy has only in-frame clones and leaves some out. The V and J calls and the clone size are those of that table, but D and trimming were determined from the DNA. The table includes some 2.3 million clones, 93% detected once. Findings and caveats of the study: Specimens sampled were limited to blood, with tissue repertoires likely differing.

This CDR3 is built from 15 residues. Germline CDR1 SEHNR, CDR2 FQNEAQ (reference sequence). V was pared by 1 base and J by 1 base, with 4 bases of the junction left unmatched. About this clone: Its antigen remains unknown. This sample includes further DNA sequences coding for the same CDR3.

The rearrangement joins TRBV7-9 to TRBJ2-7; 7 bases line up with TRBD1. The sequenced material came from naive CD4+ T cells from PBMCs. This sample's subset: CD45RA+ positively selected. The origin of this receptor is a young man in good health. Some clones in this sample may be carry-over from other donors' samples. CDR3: CASSLVAGGSYEQYF. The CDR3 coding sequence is TGTGCCAGCAGCTTAGTCGCAGGGGGTTCCTACGAGCAGTACTTC.